Listed here are 19 T cell receptor beta chains from one sample, sequenced in a study of blood T cell repertoires in COVID-19. Profiled with immunoSEQ multiplex PCR; TCRdb holds only in-frame clones, not every one. The sample has about 220,000 clones, approximately 89% seen once; the top ten hold 2.5%. Sequenced material: PBMCs or T cells enriched from blood (not recorded which). Receptor source: a middle-aged woman with acute COVID-19.

The J gene is TRBJ2-1, the V gene TRBV5-8, with 11 positions matching TRBD1. The CDR3 is 15 residues long. Germline CDR1 is SGHTS and CDR2 is YDEGEE. The V gene end was trimmed by 3 bases and the J gene end by 3 bases; junction bases not matched to a gene: 2. DNA of the CDR3: TGTGCCAGCAGCTCCGGGACAGGGGGCTACAATGAGCAGTTCTTC. This codes for CASSSGTGGYNEQFF.

The J gene is TRBJ2-5, the V gene TRBV5-1; tentatively, D is TRBD2 (7 bases). This CDR3 has 15 amino acids. Germline V gives CDR1 SGHRS, CDR2 YFSETQ. The V gene lost 2 bases and the J gene lost 2 bases, with 13 bases spanning the gap. The DNA for the CDR3 is TGCGCCAGCAGCTTACCGGGGGGCAATCAAGAGACCCAGTACTTC. Protein product: CASSLPGGNQETQYF.

This chain uses TRBV3-1 (or the pseudogene TRBV3-2) with TRBJ1-2, with 9 bases aligning to TRBD1. Germline CDR1 is LGHDT and CDR2 is YNNKEL (reference sequence). There are 15 residues in the CDR3. J was trimmed by 2 bases and V by 1 base; bases with no gene match: 2. The CDR3 DNA reads TGTGCCAGCAGCCAAGTAGGACAGGGGAACTATGGCTACACCTTC. Translation: CASSQVGQGNYGYTF.

This chain links TRBV5-1 with TRBJ1-1; 8 nucleotides line up with TRBD1. Germline assignment: CDR1 SGHRS and CDR2 YFSETQ. V trimming: 0 bases; J trimming: 1 base; junction bases outside the gene matches: 5. The CDR3 is made up of 16 amino acids. The CDR3 loop is CASSLGDTGGNTEAFF. In nucleotides, the CDR3 is TGCGCCAGCAGCTTGGGAGACACAGGGGGGAACACTGAAGCTTTCTTT.

The J gene is TRBJ1-5, the V gene TRBV30; D remains ambiguous. Trimming took off 1 base at V and 2 bases at J, with 9 bases between the two ends. CDR1 is GTSNPN and CDR2 is SVGIG in the germline V gene (reference sequence). The CDR3 has 14 residues. CDR3 DNA: TGTGCCTGGAGTGCGGGAACGCGCAATCAGCCCCAGCATTTT. Amino acid sequence: CAWSAGTRNQPQHF.

The gene calls are TRBV19 and TRBJ2-1; D perhaps matches TRBD2 (5 bases). V lost 4 bases and J 5 bases, leaving 15 bases between the germline ends. The CDR3 covers 15 residues. Germline V gives CDR1 LNHDA, CDR2 SQIVND (reference sequence). The CDR3 region is CASSNTAGSHNEQFF. The CDR3 coding sequence is TGTGCCAGTAGTAATACCGCGGGTTCCCACAATGAGCAGTTCTTC.

The chain uses TRBV6-6 and TRBJ2-1, with D unclear. V was cut by 2 bases and J by 6 bases, with 8 bases left in between. The CDR3 has 13 amino acids. The germline V gene encodes CDR1 MNHNY and CDR2 SVGAGI (reference sequence). The chain's CDR3 is CASSYPPGNEQFF. The DNA for the CDR3 is TGTGCCAGCAGTTACCCGCCGGGCAATGAGCAGTTCTTC.

The gene calls are TRBV6-6 and TRBJ1-2; TRBD1 aligns across 9 bases. CDR1 is MNHNY, CDR2 SVGAGI, per germline (reference sequence). Losses at the gene ends were 5 bases for V and 4 bases for J; bases not matched to a gene: 11. There are 16 residues in the CDR3. As DNA, the CDR3 is TGTGCCAGCAGTCCCTCAGGGGGACAGGGCATCTATGGCTACACCTTC. Protein sequence: CASSPSGGQGIYGYTF.

This sequence joins TRBV19 and TRBJ1-1, with a possible D match to TRBD1 (5 bases). The length of the CDR3 is 13 residues. The V and J ends lost 3 bases and 6 bases respectively, with 11 bases between them. In germline, CDR1 is LNHDA, CDR2 SQIVND (reference sequence). The CDR3 is CASSIGRVAEAFF. The CDR3 region has the DNA TGTGCCAGTAGTATCGGCAGGGTGGCTGAAGCTTTCTTT.

Here the CDR3 reads CAIQGNGELFF. CDR3 nucleotides: TGTGCCATCCAGGGGAACGGGGAGCTGTTTTTT. The rearrangement links TRBV12-3 or TRBV12-4 to TRBJ2-2, with a tentative D call TRBD1 (6 bases). There are 11 residues in the CDR3. V was trimmed by 10 bases and J by 7 bases, leaving 10 bases between them.

This clone was seen only a few times. The CDR3 bases are TGTGCCAGCAGTTATACCGGGGAAGGCTACACCTTC. The encoded protein is CASSYTGEGYTF. This chain connects TRBV6-6 to TRBJ1-2, with no clear D. The V end lost 3 bases, the J end lost 8 bases, and 10 bases lay between the germline ends. The germline V gene has CDR1 MNHNY and CDR2 SVGAGI (reference sequence). The length of the CDR3 is 12 residues.

The V and J genes are TRBV10-3 and TRBJ2-7, with a weak D call TRBD2 (5 bases). The germline V and J ends were trimmed by 5 bases and 5 bases, with 7 bases remaining between them. There are 11 residues in the CDR3. Germline V gene lookup returns CDR1 ENHRY and CDR2 SYGVKD. The CDR3 sequence is CAISTGNEQYF. DNA of the CDR3: TGTGCCATCAGTACGGGGAACGAGCAGTACTTC.

The chain links TRBV7-2 to TRBJ1-5, with a possible D match to TRBD1 (6 bases). The V gene's germline CDR1 is SGHTA and CDR2 FQGNSA. The CDR3 is 13 residues long. V was shortened by 3 bases and J by 11 bases, with 14 bases between the two germline ends. CDR3 DNA sequence: TGTGCCAGCAGCTTGGCTCCAGGGGCAGCCCAGCATTTT. Translating gives CASSLAPGAAQHF.

The chain links TRBV11-3 to TRBJ2-3; 9 positions agree with TRBD1. Unmatched junction bases numbered 9, after V lost 4 bases and J lost 4 bases. The CDR3 is 16 residues long. Germline V lookup: CDR1 SGHNT, CDR2 YENEEA. The CDR3 DNA is TGTGCCAGCAGCTCAAATCCGGGACAGGGTGCAGATACGCAGTATTTT. This codes for CASSSNPGQGADTQYF. Drawing the rest from reference TRBV11-3 and TRBJ2-3, the complete variable domain is EAGVVQSPRYKIIEKKQPVAFWCNPISGHNTLYWYLQNLGQGPELLIRYENEEAVDDSQLPKDRFSAERLKGVDSTLKIQPAELGDSAVYLCASSSNPGQGADTQYFGPGTRLTVL.

V is TRBV5-1 and J is TRBJ1-4; tentatively, D is TRBD1 (5 bases). The CDR3 contains 12 residues. CDR1 and CDR2 (germline): SGHRS, YFSETQ. V was trimmed by 8 bases and J by 8 bases, leaving 13 bases between them. CDR3: CASQGYSEKLFF. The DNA of the CDR3 is TGCGCCAGTCAGGGATATAGCGAAAAACTGTTTTTT. The entire variable domain, with the rest obtained from reference TRBV5-1 and TRBJ1-4, is as follows: KAGVTQTPRYLIKTRGQQVTLSCSPISGHRSVSWYQQTPGQGLQFLFEYFSETQRNKGNFPGRFSGRQFSNSRSEMNVSTLELGDSALYLCASQGYSEKLFFGSGTQLSVL.

This chain connects TRBV29-1 to TRBJ2-7; no firm D call. The CDR3 has 8 amino acids. Between the trimmed V and J ends, which lost 7 bases and 9 bases, there was a span of 7 bases. CDR1 is SQVTM and CDR2 is ANQGSEA in the germline V gene. The CDR3 loop reads CSAAAQYV. The CDR3 nucleotides are TGCAGCGCCGCGGCGCAGTACGTC.

The chain carries TRBV9 and TRBJ1-2, with D possibly matching TRBD1 (5 bases). V dropped 2 bases and J dropped 4 bases, with 15 bases sitting between them. The CDR3 is 15 amino acids. Germline CDR1 and CDR2: SGDLS and YYNGEE. CDR3 coding DNA: TGTGCCAGCAGCGTTTCGACAGCCCAGCCCTATGGCTACACCTTC. As protein: CASSVSTAQPYGYTF.

The chain recombines TRBV7-7 with TRBJ2-1; TRBD2 might be the D (6 bases). The CDR3 sequence is 18 residues long. The germline V gene has CDR1 SSHAT and CDR2 FNYEAQ (reference sequence). V gave up 5 bases and J gave up 6 bases, with 26 bases separating them. CDR3 sequence (DNA): TGTGCCAGCAGCCGGGACCCCGCGGGACCCTCTTCTTTCAATGAGCAGTTCTTC. It codes for CASSRDPAGPSSFNEQFF.

The chain has TRBV20-1 and TRBJ2-5, with 8 bases fitting TRBD2. Germline V gene lookup returns CDR1 DFQATT and CDR2 SNEGSKA (reference sequence). The junction had 5 bases not matched to a gene; V was cut back by 3 bases and J by 2 bases. The CDR3 runs to 14 residues. In DNA, the CDR3 is TGCAGTGCTAGTCTACTAGCGGAACAAGAGACCCAGTACTTC. As protein: CSASLLAEQETQYF.